This passage covers 13 T cell receptor beta chains from one sample sequenced in a study of blood T cell repertoires in COVID-19. Data came from immunoSEQ multiplex PCR; TCRdb stores just in-frame clones and leaves some out. The data show 180,000 or so clones, about 88% seen once. The sequencing input was peripheral blood. These receptor sequences come from a man between 18 and 35 years old with acute or convalescent COVID-19.

This chain links TRBV7-2 with TRBJ2-3; D is possibly TRBD2 (5 bases). The germline gives CDR1 SGHTA, CDR2 FQGNSA. The length of the CDR3 is 12 residues. V was clipped by 2 bases and J by 7 bases, with 7 bases between them. The CDR3 DNA reads TGTGCCAGCAGCTTAAGCGGAAATACGCAGTATTTT. Its protein is CASSLSGNTQYF.

The V gene is TRBV4-1, the J gene TRBJ1-4; D unclear. Between the trimmed V and J ends, which lost 0 bases and 6 bases, there was a span of 14 bases. CDR1 and CDR2 (germline): MGHRA, YSYEKL. The CDR3 has 16 residues. This CDR3 reads CASSQDGGSVYEKLFF. As DNA, the CDR3 is TGCGCCAGCAGCCAAGACGGAGGGAGTGTTTATGAAAAACTGTTTTTT.

J is TRBJ1-1 and V is TRBV6-6; 7 positions match TRBD1. Trimming removed 6 bases from V and 11 bases from J; junction bases left unmatched: 12. Germline V gene lookup returns CDR1 MNHNY and CDR2 SVGAGI (reference sequence). The CDR3 has 13 residues. The CDR3 coding sequence is TGTGCCAGCAGCCGGACAGGAGTTACTTTTGCTTTCTTT. Amino acids: CASSRTGVTFAFF.

CDR3 in amino acids: CASSFFPGADEQFF. As DNA, the CDR3 is TGTGCCAGCAGCTTCTTTCCAGGGGCGGATGAGCAGTTCTTC. The chain couples TRBV7-3 to TRBJ2-1; a weak D match, TRBD1 (6 bases). V gave up 3 bases and J gave up 8 bases, with 14 bases separating them. The CDR3 consists of 14 residues. Germline values: CDR1 SGHTA, CDR2 FQGTGA.

This clone was observed a few times. The J gene is TRBJ1-5, the V gene TRBV7-2; D gene unclear. The length of the CDR3 is 13 residues. Germline V lookup: CDR1 SGHTA, CDR2 FQGNSA. V gave up 5 bases and J gave up 3 bases, with 8 bases separating them. DNA of the CDR3: TGTGCCAGCAGCACAAGACTCAATCAGCCCCAGCATTTT. Amino acids: CASSTRLNQPQHF.

The chain combines TRBV3-1 (or the pseudogene TRBV3-2) with TRBJ1-2; unclear D gene. The CDR3 is 16 amino acids. Per germline, CDR1 LGHDT and CDR2 YNNKEL (reference sequence). V was cut by 3 bases and J by 0 bases, with 14 bases left in between. CDR3 region: CASSHEGSSPNYGYTF. The DNA of the CDR3 is TGTGCCAGCAGCCATGAGGGATCTTCCCCTAACTATGGCTACACCTTC.

V and J are TRBV18 and TRBJ2-1; 13 bases agree with TRBD2. Germline V gene lookup returns CDR1 KGHSH and CDR2 LQKENI. This CDR3 is built from 17 residues. Losses at the gene ends were 3 bases for V and 7 bases for J; bases not matched to a gene: 9. Here the CDR3 reads CASSPKTSGGSPNEQFF. The DNA for the CDR3 is TGTGCCAGCTCACCCAAGACTAGCGGGGGGTCGCCAAATGAGCAGTTCTTC.

The chain has TRBV7-9 and TRBJ1-2; 10 nucleotides match TRBD1. Looked up from germline, CDR1 is SEHNR and CDR2 is FQNEAQ (reference sequence). Trimming at V came to 5 bases and at J to 6 bases, leaving 6 bases not matched to a gene. The CDR3 sequence is 14 residues long. CDR3 region: CASSPRTGGDGYTF. Written as DNA, the CDR3 is TGTGCCAGCAGCCCAAGGACAGGGGGAGATGGCTACACCTTC.

V and J are TRBV30 and TRBJ2-3; 15 bases agree with TRBD2. CDR1 GTSNPN and CDR2 SVGIG come from the germline V gene (reference sequence). The CDR3 is 24 amino acids. J lost 5 bases, V lost 0 bases, and 27 bases had no gene match. The CDR3 DNA reads TGTGCCTGGAGTGTACGATTCGGGCAGGGGATTGGACTAGCGGGGGGGCCCTTGGTAGATACGCAGTATTTT. It specifies CAWSVRFGQGIGLAGGPLVDTQYF.

This clone was seen ten or more times. V and J are TRBV3-1 (or the pseudogene TRBV3-2) and TRBJ1-1; possible D gene TRBD1, 5 bases. The ends were cut back, 3 bases at V and 4 bases at J, with 15 bases in the middle. The CDR3 length is 15 residues. In germline, CDR1 is LGHDT, CDR2 YNNKEL (reference sequence). The CDR3 DNA follows: TGTGCCAGCAGCCATCGGGGGACCTTGGGCACTGAAGCTTTCTTT. It translates to CASSHRGTLGTEAFF.

The chain links TRBV7-9 to TRBJ1-3; D is perhaps TRBD1 (6 bases). The germline V gene encodes CDR1 SEHNR and CDR2 FQNEAQ (reference sequence). CDR3 length equals 16 residues. Trimming removed 2 bases at V and 5 bases at J, with 16 bases between. CDR3 region: CASSLLLGAARNTIYF. The CDR3 region has the DNA TGTGCCAGCAGCTTATTGTTGGGGGCAGCTAGAAACACCATATATTTT.

The J gene is TRBJ1-4, the V gene TRBV5-8; D may be TRBD1 (5 bases). Per germline, CDR1 SGHTS and CDR2 YDEGEE. The CDR3 extends over 13 amino acids. Trimming stripped 5 bases from V and 7 bases from J, with 12 bases between. The CDR3 DNA sequence: TGTGCCAGCAGTTTCCTCGGGGGTGAAAAACTGTTTTTT. Amino acid sequence: CASSFLGGEKLFF.

The CDR3 nucleotides are TGTGCCAGCCGACTAACAGAAAACTATGGCTACACCTTC. It yields the protein CASRLTENYGYTF. The chain joins TRBV19 to TRBJ1-2; D uncertain. The CDR3 totals 13 residues. Trimming stripped 9 bases from V and 2 bases from J, with 13 bases between. CDR1 is LNHDA and CDR2 is SQIVND in the germline V gene (reference sequence).